The 14 T cell receptor beta chains listed next were all sequenced from one sample in a study of patients and donors after allogeneic stem cell transplantation. TCRdb reprocessed the RT-PCR reads via MiXCR and lists one record per CDR3 protein. The sample has 84,000 or so distinct CDR3 sequences, about 48% seen once. The source material was blood, either unsorted or a sorted T cell fraction (not recorded which). The receptor source for this set is a human donor who was either an allogeneic HSCT recipient or a stem cell or donor lymphocyte infusion donor (not recorded which). It is not recorded whose cells these are; they may come from a transplant donor.

This clonotype was seen a few times. This rearrangement joins TRBV28 to TRBJ1-2, with a weak D call TRBD1 (5 bases). Trimming removed 6 bases from V and 0 bases from J, with 20 bases in between. CDR3 length equals 17 residues. Germline lookup yields CDR1 MDHEN and CDR2 SYDVKM. The CDR3 is CASSPRLGVVSNYGYTF. The CDR3 DNA sequence: TGTGCCAGCAGCCCCCGTTTAGGGGTAGTCTCTAACTATGGCTACACCTTC.

The gene calls are TRBV25-1 and TRBJ2-3, with D possibly being TRBD2 (5 bases). V was shortened by 5 bases and J by 3 bases, with 9 bases between the two germline ends. CDR3 size: 13 residues. Germline CDR1 reads MGHDK; CDR2 reads SYGVNS. CDR3 sequence reads: CASSRRETDTQYF. CDR3 nucleotide sequence: TGTGCCAGCAGTCGACGGGAAACAGATACGCAGTATTTT.

The V gene is TRBV4-1, the J gene TRBJ1-5; D call uncertain. The ends were cut back, 0 bases at V and 9 bases at J, with 15 bases in the middle. Germline CDR1 is MGHRA and CDR2 is YSYEKL. The CDR3 has 15 amino acids. CDR3 amino acids: CASSQDSAPSRPQHF. CDR3 bases: TGCGCCAGCAGCCAAGATTCAGCCCCGAGCCGGCCCCAGCATTTT.

In this sample, this clonotype turned up a few times. The chain is built from TRBV6-5 and TRBJ1-3, with no clear D. This CDR3 is built from 13 residues. Deletions cut 7 bases from V and 7 bases from J, with 14 bases between. CDR1 and CDR2 from the germline V gene are MNHEY and SVGAGI. CDR3 sequence (DNA): TGTGCCAGCATTCCTCCCCCGGGCAACACCATATATTTT. It specifies CASIPPPGNTIYF.

There are a few counts of this clonotype. The chain has TRBV6-5 and TRBJ1-6, with D maybe TRBD1 (5 bases). Germline assignment: CDR1 MNHEY and CDR2 SVGAGI. Trimming shortened V by 5 bases and J by 7 bases, and 9 bases separated the two germline ends. The CDR3 spans 13 residues. The chain's CDR3 is CASSLRENSPLHF. Written as DNA, the CDR3 is TGTGCCAGCAGTCTCAGGGAAAATTCACCCCTCCACTTT.

There are a few counts of this clonotype. The chain carries TRBV5-1 and TRBJ2-2; 9 bases line up with TRBD1. V was pared by 0 bases and J by 7 bases, with 7 bases of the junction left unmatched. The CDR3 sequence is 16 residues long. Per germline, CDR1 SGHRS and CDR2 YFSETQ. The CDR3 reads CASSLDSGQGFGELFF. The CDR3 nucleotides are TGCGCCAGCAGCTTGGATTCGGGACAGGGTTTCGGGGAGCTGTTTTTT.

The chain recombines TRBV7-3 with TRBJ1-1; a possible D gene is TRBD1 (5 bases). V was cut by 1 base and J by 0 bases, with 24 bases left in between. Germline V gene data show CDR1 as SGHTA and CDR2 as FQGTGA. The CDR3 spans 20 residues. Here the CDR3 reads CASSLRRVGGLTFMNTEAFF. CDR3 nucleotides: TGTGCCAGCAGCTTAAGGCGCGTGGGGGGTCTGACCTTTATGAACACTGAAGCTTTCTTT.

This sequence joins TRBV4-3 and TRBJ2-1; perhaps TRBD2 as D (7 bases). Germline CDR1 LGHNA, CDR2 YSLEER. The V end was cut by 0 bases, the J end by 1 base, with 13 bases between. This CDR3 is 17 amino acids long. In DNA form, the CDR3 reads TGCGCCAGCAGCCAAGATCGGGGGGCGAGGTCCTACAATGAGCAGTTCTTC. Its translation: CASSQDRGARSYNEQFF.

The chain links TRBV29-1 to TRBJ1-5; D unresolved. The germline V and J ends were trimmed by 0 bases and 7 bases, with 10 bases remaining between them. The CDR3 loop spans 13 amino acids. Germline CDR1 and CDR2: SQVTM and ANQGSEA. The CDR3 loop reads CSVEESLGQPQHF. The CDR3 region has the DNA TGCAGCGTTGAAGAATCCTTAGGCCAGCCCCAGCATTTT.

The DNA for the CDR3 is TGCAGTGCTAGAGATGGAGTCTATCGGAACACTGAAGCTTTCTTT. It codes for CSARDGVYRNTEAFF. The V and J genes are TRBV20-1 and TRBJ1-1; no reliable D call. This CDR3 has 15 residues. Deletions cut 0 bases from V and 1 base from J, with 12 bases between. The germline V gene encodes CDR1 DFQATT and CDR2 SNEGSKA (reference sequence).

This clonotype was found a few times. J is TRBJ1-1 and V is TRBV5-1; no firm D call. The CDR3 runs to 16 residues. Trimming left V 0 bases short and J 2 bases short, with 14 bases between. The germline CDR1 and CDR2 sequences are SGHRS and YFSETQ. The CDR3 spells CASSLARWSFNTEAFF. The CDR3 DNA sequence: TGCGCCAGCAGCTTGGCTCGTTGGAGTTTTAACACTGAAGCTTTCTTT.

This clonotype was seen a single time. The rearrangement uses TRBV20-1 and TRBJ2-1; D is possibly TRBD1 (6 bases). The V end was cut by 5 bases, the J end by 4 bases, with 18 bases between. Germline loops: CDR1 DFQATT, CDR2 SNEGSKA (reference sequence). The CDR3 runs 15 residues. DNA of the CDR3: TGCAGTGCTTTCCAGGGGCAGGGGTTATACAATGAGCAGTTCTTC. Encoded protein: CSAFQGQGLYNEQFF.

This chain links TRBV24-1 with TRBJ1-4; D uncertain. Germline V gives CDR1 KGHDR, CDR2 SFDVKD. The ends were cut back, 3 bases at V and 8 bases at J, with 18 bases in the middle. The CDR3 totals 16 residues. DNA of the CDR3: TGTGCCACCAGTGATCCGGCGACCCAAGGAGGAGAAAAACTGTTTTTT. Protein: CATSDPATQGGEKLFF.

The chain is built from TRBV7-8 and TRBJ1-5, with no clear D. V shed 1 base and J shed 4 bases, with 17 bases lying between them. Germline CDR1 is SGHVS and CDR2 is FQNEAQ. The CDR3 is 17 amino acids. The CDR3 reads CASSLEAAGLRNQPQHF. CDR3 DNA: TGTGCCAGCAGCTTAGAAGCGGCAGGCCTACGGAATCAGCCCCAGCATTTT.